This T cell receptor (beta chain) comes out of a study of response to subunit inactivated influenza vaccine. This clonotype showed up just a few times. Its antigen remains unknown. The germline V gene has CDR1 SEHNR and CDR2 FQNEAQ (reference sequence). V was clipped by 5 bases and J by 3 bases, with 12 bases between them. The CDR3 loop spans 14 amino acids. Study-level points and caveats: Authors suggested that a seasonal influenza vaccination recruits few new T cells each time.

TCRdb ran MiXCR on the RT-PCR reads and lists one entry per CDR3 protein. The sample lists over 800,000 distinct CDR3 sequences, over 20% seen once, with 10% to 13% in the top ten. The clonotype was recovered from a man aged 50 to 60 who received an inactivated influenza vaccine. The chain employs TRBV7-9 and TRBJ2-3, with a possible D match to TRBD1 (5 bases). The specimen comprised PBMCs from blood, sampled about 5 days after vaccination. As DNA, the CDR3 is TGTGCCAGCAGCCACAGGACAAAAACAGATACGCAGTATTTT. This gives the protein CASSHRTKTDTQYF.